A single sample is the source of the 9 T cell receptor beta chains below, sequenced in a study of blood T cell repertoires in COVID-19. The data were produced by immunoSEQ multiplex PCR, yet TCRdb's version contains in-frame clones alone and is incomplete. The sample holds approximately 80,000 clones, around 89% seen once. The sequenced sample was peripheral blood. These receptors all come from a woman older than 75 with acute or convalescent COVID-19.

The V call is TRBV20-1, the J call TRBJ2-5, with a possible D match to TRBD2 (5 bases). The V gene lost 8 bases and the J gene lost 5 bases, with 12 bases spanning the gap. Germline V gene sequence: CDR1 DFQATT, CDR2 SNEGSKA (reference sequence). This CDR3 has 11 amino acids. Here the CDR3 reads CSPHPGETQYF. Here the CDR3 DNA reads TGCAGTCCCCATCCGGGGGAGACCCAGTACTTC.

The chain links TRBV7-2 to TRBJ2-7, with a possible D match to TRBD2 (6 bases). CDR1 is SGHTA and CDR2 is FQGNSA in the germline V gene. CDR3 length: 14 amino acids. V was pared by 7 bases and J by 6 bases, with 19 bases between. The CDR3 nucleotides are TGTGCCAGCATCCTAGGAGGGGCGTCGGGCGAGCAGTACTTC. Protein product: CASILGGASGEQYF.

The chain combines TRBV19 with TRBJ1-5; maybe TRBD1 (5 bases). Germline V gene sequence: CDR1 LNHDA, CDR2 SQIVND (reference sequence). The V end lost 8 bases, the J end lost 1 base, and 15 bases lay between the germline ends. This CDR3 has 15 amino acids. CDR3 in amino acids: CASWGAEGSNQPQHF. The DNA for the CDR3 is TGTGCCAGTTGGGGAGCGGAGGGGAGCAATCAGCCCCAGCATTTT.

The genes are TRBV30 and TRBJ1-2; D is possibly TRBD1 (5 bases). The germline V and J ends were trimmed by 3 bases and 4 bases, with 12 bases remaining between them. The CDR3 is 13 amino acids. CDR1 and CDR2 from the germline V gene are GTSNPN and SVGIG (reference sequence). The CDR3 nucleotides read TGTGCCTGGAGCCGGGGGGTAGCCTATGGCTACACCTTC. This codes for CAWSRGVAYGYTF. The full variable domain, in which reference TRBV30 and TRBJ1-2 provide the parts outside the CDR3, is SQTIHQWPATLVQPVGSPLSLECTVEGTSNPNLYWYRQAAGRGLQLLFYSVGIGQISSEVPQNLSASRPQDRQFILSSKKLLLSDSGFYLCAWSRGVAYGYTFGSGTRLTVV.

This chain joins TRBV7-2 and TRBJ1-1; D might be TRBD1 (5 bases). The CDR3 loop spans 14 amino acids. Deletions cut 2 bases from V and 5 bases from J, with 12 bases between. The V gene's germline CDR1 is SGHTA and CDR2 FQGNSA. This CDR3 reads CASSLQGSRTEAFF. CDR3 in DNA: TGTGCCAGCAGCTTACAGGGTTCAAGAACTGAAGCTTTCTTT.

The chain combines TRBV27 with TRBJ2-2; 14 nucleotides match TRBD2. This CDR3 is 16 amino acids long. Germline CDR1 and CDR2: MNHEY and SMNVEV (reference sequence). V lost 5 bases and J lost 7; bases outside the gene matches: 6. CDR3 loop: CASSVSGLAGVGELFF. In DNA, the CDR3 is TGTGCCAGCAGTGTGTCGGGACTAGCGGGAGTCGGGGAGCTGTTTTTT.

The chain is built from TRBV5-1 and TRBJ2-1; 7 bases align to TRBD1. The V gene end was trimmed by 4 bases and the J gene end by 5 bases; junction bases not matched to a gene: 12. The length of the CDR3 is 16 residues. CDR1 and CDR2 from the germline V gene are SGHRS and YFSETQ. DNA of the CDR3: TGCGCCAGCAGCCTTCAGGGACAGATATGGAACAATGAGCAGTTCTTC. It translates to CASSLQGQIWNNEQFF. Full variable domain (missing parts from reference TRBV5-1 and TRBJ2-1): KAGVTQTPRYLIKTRGQQVTLSCSPISGHRSVSWYQQTPGQGLQFLFEYFSETQRNKGNFPGRFSGRQFSNSRSEMNVSTLELGDSALYLCASSLQGQIWNNEQFFGPGTRLTVL.

This chain connects TRBV5-6 to TRBJ2-2; perhaps TRBD2 as D (6 bases). Germline CDR1 is SGHDT and CDR2 is YYEEEE. The CDR3 runs to 15 residues. Trimming removed 0 bases from V and 4 bases from J, with 10 bases in between. The CDR3 reads CASSLAGVSTGELFF. The CDR3 coding sequence is TGTGCCAGCAGCTTGGCGGGAGTGAGCACCGGGGAGCTGTTTTTT.

V is TRBV11-1 and J is TRBJ1-2; D gene uncertain. V gave up 0 bases and J gave up 2 bases, with 10 bases separating them. This CDR3 has 15 amino acids. Germline assignment: CDR1 SGHAT and CDR2 FQDESV (reference sequence). The CDR3 reads CASSLATLLNYGYTF. CDR3 DNA sequence: TGTGCCAGCAGCTTAGCAACTCTTTTGAACTATGGCTACACCTTC.